Presented here are 2 T cell receptor beta chains from one specimen sequenced in a study of shared clonotypes between healthy human individuals. Only CD45RO-negative cells positively selected for CCR7 counted as naive CD8 cells, so terminally differentiated effector memory CD45RA+ cells were excluded. Some clones are missing from TCRdb's copy, which holds only in-frame ones; the method was immunoSEQ multiplex PCR. This table has 800,000 to 950,000 clones, about 97% appearing once. The sample consisted of naive CD8+ T cells sorted from blood. These receptors were taken from a man aged 25-45 years in good health.

V gene TRBV7-9 combines with J gene TRBJ2-1; the D is unclear. V was clipped by 5 bases and J by 8 bases, with 16 bases between them. The CDR3 sequence is 14 residues long. Germline loops: CDR1 SEHNR, CDR2 FQNEAQ (reference sequence). The CDR3 loop is CASSPGLNPHEQFF. The CDR3 coding sequence is TGTGCCAGCAGCCCGGGCCTTAATCCCCATGAGCAGTTCTTC.

V gene TRBV15 combines with J gene TRBJ2-7, with D possibly being TRBD1 or TRBD2 (5 bases each). V lost 0 bases, J lost 0 bases, and 15 bases lay in between. This CDR3 is built from 17 residues. The germline CDR1 and CDR2 sequences are LNHNV and YYDKDF (reference sequence). CDR3 sequence reads: CATSRDRLFGASYEQYF. Written as DNA, the CDR3 is TGTGCCACCAGCAGAGATCGTTTGTTCGGGGCCTCCTACGAGCAGTACTTC.